This T cell receptor beta chain was sequenced in a study of T cells after posttransplantation cyclophosphamide. Whole-study results and caveats: Recipient CMV seropositivity and CMV reactivation strongly tracked TRB clonality. Donor CD8+ memory clones often dominated recipient blood repertoires at later times.

Worth noting for this clone: Its antigen is not identified.

A marrow graft followed busulfan-fludarabine conditioning, with cyclophosphamide on days +3 and +4. The data were produced by immunoSEQ multiplex PCR, yet TCRdb's version contains in-frame clones alone and is incomplete. Among tens of thousands of clones listed, more than 70% were seen once. The germline V gene has CDR1 KGHSH and CDR2 LQKENI. Germline trimming cut 3 bases from V and 8 bases from J; bases unmatched to any gene: 6. The CDR3 is made up of 13 amino acids. Sequencing was performed on CD4+ T cells sorted from blood, taken roughly 250 weeks after a stem cell transplant with posttransplant cyclophosphamide. The sequence came from a female patient aged 40 to 50 who received an allogeneic stem cell transplant from a related donor, was CMV-positive, and had no GVHD. Among the T cells, some may be from the graft donor. The J gene is TRBJ1-2, the V gene TRBV18; TRBD1 aligns across 7 bases. CDR3 region: CASSPTGMGGYTF. In DNA, the CDR3 is TGTGCCAGCTCACCGACAGGGATGGGGGGCTACACCTTC.